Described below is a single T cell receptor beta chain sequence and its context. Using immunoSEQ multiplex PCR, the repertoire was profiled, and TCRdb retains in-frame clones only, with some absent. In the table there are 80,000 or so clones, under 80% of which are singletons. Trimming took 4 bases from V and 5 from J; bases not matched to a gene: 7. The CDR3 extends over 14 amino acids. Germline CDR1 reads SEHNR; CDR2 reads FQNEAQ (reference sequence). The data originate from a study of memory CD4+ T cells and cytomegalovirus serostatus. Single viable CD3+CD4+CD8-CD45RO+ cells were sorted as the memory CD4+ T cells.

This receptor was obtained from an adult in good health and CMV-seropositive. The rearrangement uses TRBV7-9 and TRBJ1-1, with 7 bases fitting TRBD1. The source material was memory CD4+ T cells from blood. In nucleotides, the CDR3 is TGTGCCAGCAGCTCCTGGGACAGCTTAACTGAAGCTTTCTTT. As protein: CASSSWDSLTEAFF.